This T cell receptor (beta chain) derives from a study of OX40 agonist ivuxolimab in advanced cancers. Study-wide context: Every 2 weeks, patients got intravenous ivuxolimab at one of six dose levels (0.01-10 mg/kg). General study points: Both CD4+ and CD8+ T cell populations in blood had undergone clonal expansion by week 6 at 0.1 to 3.0 mg/kg.

Concerning this clone: What it binds is unknown.

The length of the CDR3 is 16 residues. V dropped 2 bases and J dropped 2 bases, with 16 bases sitting between them. CDR1 and CDR2 (germline): SGHDT, YYEEEE. Any history of autoimmune disease or systemic immunosuppression disqualified patients. Libraries were prepared by immunoSEQ multiplex PCR; TCRdb keeps only in-frame clonotypes and omits some of them. The repertoire holds tens of thousands of clones, approximately 94% seen once, with roughly 13% in the top ten. This sequence was found in an adult with an advanced solid tumor such as melanoma, head and neck, liver or kidney cancer. Sample: CD4+ or CD8+ T cells sorted from blood, taken in a trial of the OX40 agonist ivuxolimab. This rearrangement joins TRBV5-6 to TRBJ1-1, with D tentatively TRBD1 (6 bases). CDR3 residues: CASSFGARGVNTEAFF. The CDR3, as DNA: TGTGCCAGCAGCTTTGGGGCCAGGGGCGTTAACACTGAAGCTTTCTTT.